This T cell receptor beta chain was sequenced during a study of blood T cell repertoires in COVID-19. As for the study in general: Acute-phase and convalescent COVID-19 samples originated in the United States, Italy and Spain. PBMCs, B-cell-depleted T cells, or T cells provided the cDNA or gDNA that made up the material.

Trimming cost V 3 bases and J 0 bases, with 8 bases left between them. The germline V gene has CDR1 SQVTM and CDR2 ANQGSEA. The CDR3 has 13 amino acids. Per the study methods: Reference gene primer amplification in the assay estimated nucleated cell counts. Generated by immunoSEQ multiplex PCR, the TCRdb table keeps only in-frame clones and is missing some. Clonal size and the V and J genes are those of that table, whereas D and trimming came from the DNA. The table shows about 260,000 clones, with around 87% occurring only once. Sequencing was performed on peripheral blood. The J gene is TRBJ1-1, the V gene TRBV29-1; D is ambiguous. This sequence originates from a woman between 50 and 59 years old with acute or convalescent COVID-19. The CDR3 bases are TGCAGCGTTGATGAGGAGATGAACACTGAAGCTTTCTTT. Encoded protein: CSVDEEMNTEAFF. The complete variable domain, with remaining parts taken from reference TRBV29-1 and TRBJ1-1, reads SAVISQKPSRDICQRGTSLTIQCQVDSQVTMMFWYRQQPGQSLTLIATANQGSEATYESGFVIDKFPISRPNLTFSTLTVSNMSPEDSSIYLCSVDEEMNTEAFFGQGTRLTVV.